These 30 T cell receptor beta chains came from one sample sequenced in a study of glioma-infiltrating T cells after dendritic cell vaccination. This table comes from immunoSEQ multiplex PCR, and its TCRdb copy is limited to in-frame clones, with some not included. The sample holds 65,000 to 80,000 clones, about nine tenths seen once. As for time point: after dendritic cell vaccination, including at tumor progression/relapse. The sequenced sample was blood, obtained after dendritic cell vaccination. Every receptor here comes from a human donor with glioblastoma.

The J gene is TRBJ2-7, the V gene TRBV9; 8 nucleotides align to TRBD2. Germline V gene data show CDR1 as SGDLS and CDR2 as YYNGEE. After removal of 7 bases from V and 0 bases from J, the junction contained 3 bases not matched to a gene. The CDR3 sequence is 13 residues long. In nucleotides, the CDR3 is TGTGCCAGCGGACTAGCAGACTCCTACGAGCAGTACTTC. Encoded protein: CASGLADSYEQYF.

V and J are TRBV30 and TRBJ1-1; TRBD1 might be the D (5 bases). CDR3 length equals 16 residues. Between the trimmed V and J ends, which lost 3 bases and 1 base, there was a span of 18 bases. CDR1 and CDR2 (germline): GTSNPN, SVGIG (reference sequence). This CDR3 reads CAWSPLGREENTEAFF. The CDR3 DNA reads TGTGCCTGGAGCCCCCTGGGCAGGGAGGAGAACACTGAAGCTTTCTTT.

This chain joins TRBV11-3 and TRBJ2-7; TRBD1 matches 7 bases. Germline-derived CDR1 and CDR2 are SGHNT and YENEEA. Trimming removed 3 bases from V and 2 bases from J; junction bases left unmatched: 7. CDR3 length: 15 amino acids. This chain's CDR3 is CASSLVRDSTYEQYF. The DNA of the CDR3 is TGTGCCAGCAGCTTGGTTCGGGACAGTACCTACGAGCAGTACTTC.

The gene calls are TRBV7-6 and TRBJ2-3; 9 bases match TRBD2. The CDR3 covers 17 residues. The ends lost 1 base at V and 2 bases at J; junction bases unmatched: 7. The V gene's germline CDR1 is SGHVS and CDR2 FNYEAQ. The DNA of the CDR3 is TGTGCCAGCAGCTTAGAGGGGACTAGCACTGACACAGATACGCAGTATTTT. The encoded protein is CASSLEGTSTDTDTQYF.

The V call is TRBV19, the J call TRBJ1-1; D unresolved. CDR3 size: 13 residues. Germline V CDR1 and CDR2: LNHDA, SQIVND (reference sequence). V lost 3 bases, J lost 1 base, and 6 bases lay in between. CDR3 nucleotides: TGTGCCAGTAGTATCATAGAGAACACTGAAGCTTTCTTT. It is translated as CASSIIENTEAFF. Complete variable domain (other parts from reference TRBV19 and TRBJ1-1): DGGITQSPKYLFRKEGQNVTLSCEQNLNHDAMYWYRQDPGQGLRLIYYSQIVNDFQKGDIAEGYSVSREKKESFPLTVTSAQKNPTAFYLCASSIIENTEAFFGQGTRLTVV.

The chain combines TRBV27 with TRBJ1-2, with unresolved D. V lost 3 bases, J lost 5 bases, and 10 bases lay in between. CDR1 and CDR2 (germline): MNHEY, SMNVEV (reference sequence). CDR3 size: 13 residues. In DNA form, the CDR3 reads TGTGCCAGCAGTTTGTGGGCATCTTATGGCTACACCTTC. The encoded protein is CASSLWASYGYTF.

The chain links TRBV7-9 to TRBJ2-1; a possible D gene is TRBD2 (5 bases). Germline V CDR1 and CDR2: SEHNR, FQNEAQ (reference sequence). Deletions cut 3 bases from V and 0 bases from J, with 12 bases between. The CDR3 contains 16 residues. Here the CDR3 DNA reads TGTGCCAGCAGCTTCCGAAGCGGACGCTCCTACAATGAGCAGTTCTTC. Its protein is CASSFRSGRSYNEQFF. Supplemented by reference TRBV7-9 and TRBJ2-1, the full variable domain reads DTGVSQNPRHKITKRGQNVTFRCDPISEHNRLYWYRQTLGQGPEFLTYFQNEAQLEKSRLLSDRFSAERPKGSFSTLEIQRTEQGDSAMYLCASSFRSGRSYNEQFFGPGTRLTVL.

The chain employs TRBV7-9 and TRBJ1-1; D unclear. The V and J ends lost 5 bases and 2 bases respectively, with 15 bases between them. The CDR3 runs to 15 residues. The germline gives CDR1 SEHNR, CDR2 FQNEAQ (reference sequence). Written as DNA, the CDR3 is TGTGCCAGCAGCCCGGACGTGGGAGATAACACTGAAGCTTTCTTT. The encoded protein is CASSPDVGDNTEAFF. Using reference TRBV7-9 and TRBJ1-1 for the parts outside the CDR3, the full variable domain is DTGVSQNPRHKITKRGQNVTFRCDPISEHNRLYWYRQTLGQGPEFLTYFQNEAQLEKSRLLSDRFSAERPKGSFSTLEIQRTEQGDSAMYLCASSPDVGDNTEAFFGQGTRLTVV.

CDR3 sequence: CASSLGQSSGNTIYF. The CDR3 nucleotides read TGTGCCAGCAGCTTAGGACAGAGCTCTGGAAACACCATATATTTT. V gene TRBV11-2 combines with J gene TRBJ1-3, with D possibly matching TRBD1 (5 bases). Germline-derived CDR1 and CDR2 are SGHAT and FQNNGV. The CDR3 is 15 amino acids. V was trimmed by 1 base and J by 0 bases, leaving 7 bases between them.

The chain combines TRBV23-1 with TRBJ1-1; D is unresolved. TRBV23-1 is given ORF status, its function remaining uncertain. V lost 10 bases to trimming and J lost 0 bases, with 9 bases between them. The CDR3 covers 12 residues. The CDR3: CATGVVNTEAFF. CDR3 DNA sequence: TGCGCCACCGGGGTGGTGAACACTGAAGCTTTCTTT.

The V gene is TRBV6-5, the J gene TRBJ1-2; maybe TRBD1 (5 bases). Germline loops: CDR1 MNHEY, CDR2 SVGAGI. This CDR3 is 14 amino acids long. V lost 8 bases, J lost 6 bases, and 19 bases lay in between. CDR3 in DNA: TGTGCCAGCTGCCCCGGGGGGGGGATTGATGGCTACACCTTC. Its translation is CASCPGGGIDGYTF.

The chain has TRBV4-3 and TRBJ2-7; tentatively, D is TRBD1 (6 bases). The germline gives CDR1 LGHNA, CDR2 YSLEER. With 1 base removed from V and 2 bases from J, the gap between germline ends came to 15 bases. CDR3 length: 16 residues. The CDR3 nucleotides read TGCGCCAGCAGCCAAGCGTGGGGACACCTAGCCTACGAGCAGTACTTC. Translation: CASSQAWGHLAYEQYF.

This chain links TRBV11-2 with TRBJ2-2; 7 bases fit TRBD1. V trimming: 1 base; J trimming: 5 bases; junction bases outside the gene matches: 7. The CDR3 is 16 amino acids. Germline CDR1 SGHAT, CDR2 FQNNGV. CDR3 DNA sequence: TGTGCCAGCAGCTTAGCCCAGGGGGTCCGGACCGGGGAGCTGTTTTTT. It translates to CASSLAQGVRTGELFF.

The V and J genes are TRBV7-9 and TRBJ1-2; the D is unclear. The CDR3 extends over 15 amino acids. Germline lookup yields CDR1 SEHNR and CDR2 FQNEAQ (reference sequence). V was shortened by 4 bases and J by 3 bases, with 15 bases between the two germline ends. The CDR3 is CASSSPGQPDYGYTF. The CDR3 coding sequence is TGTGCCAGCAGCTCCCCGGGTCAACCAGACTATGGCTACACCTTC. Supplemented by reference TRBV7-9 and TRBJ1-2, the full variable domain reads DTGVSQNPRHKITKRGQNVTFRCDPISEHNRLYWYRQTLGQGPEFLTYFQNEAQLEKSRLLSDRFSAERPKGSFSTLEIQRTEQGDSAMYLCASSSPGQPDYGYTFGSGTRLTVV.

The chain combines TRBV23-1 with TRBJ2-1, with no clear D. TRBV23-1 falls under the ORF class, with uncertain function. This CDR3 is built from 15 residues. The germline V and J ends were trimmed by 2 bases and 2 bases, with 10 bases remaining between them. The CDR3 region has the DNA TGCGCCAGCAGTCAAAAATGCGCGACCTACAATGAGCAGTTCTTC. Translating gives CASSQKCATYNEQFF.

The chain employs TRBV5-1 and TRBJ2-2; D perhaps matches TRBD2 (6 bases). The CDR3 is 15 amino acids. V was pared by 4 bases and J by 5 bases, with 15 bases between. Germline CDR1 and CDR2: SGHRS and YFSETQ. As DNA, the CDR3 is TGCGCCAGCAGCGAGGAGGGGAGAGAGACCGGGGAGCTGTTTTTT. This translates into CASSEEGRETGELFF.

A remark on this clone: Its ends do not fully match the called genes, so a read error is possible. This chain joins TRBV6-5 and TRBJ1-3; tentative D call: TRBD1 (5 bases). CDR3 size: 14 residues. The germline CDR1 and CDR2 sequences are MNHEY and SVGAGI. CDR3 region: CASGIGGSGNTTYF. The CDR3 DNA reads as TGTGCCAGCGGAATCGGGGGTTCTGGAAACACCACATATTTT.

V and J are TRBV9 and TRBJ2-7; 10 bases fit TRBD2. The CDR3 runs to 15 residues. V gave up 2 bases and J gave up 2 bases; unmatched junction bases: 4. CDR1 and CDR2 from the germline V gene are SGDLS and YYNGEE. CDR3 in DNA: TGTGCCAGCAGCGTCTCTAGCGGGGGTACCTACGAGCAGTACTTC. Translation gives CASSVSSGGTYEQYF.

This clone came up once. This chain joins TRBV11-3 and TRBJ2-7; weak D call: TRBD2 (6 bases). V was clipped by 5 bases and J by 2 bases, with 19 bases between them. CDR1 and CDR2 (germline): SGHNT, YENEEA. This CDR3 comprises 16 residues. This chain's CDR3 is CASSGSEGISAYEQYF. DNA for the CDR3: TGTGCCAGCAGCGGGTCGGAGGGGATCTCCGCCTACGAGCAGTACTTC.

This sequence joins TRBV11-3 and TRBJ2-5; D possibly corresponds to TRBD2 (6 bases). This CDR3 spans 17 amino acids. Trimming stripped 0 bases from V and 1 base from J, with 15 bases between. Germline loops: CDR1 SGHNT, CDR2 YENEEA. Here the CDR3 reads CASSLDIGPGGQETQYF. CDR3 bases: TGTGCCAGCAGCTTAGATATCGGGCCCGGGGGCCAAGAGACCCAGTACTTC. Full variable domain (remainder filled in from reference TRBV11-3 and TRBJ2-5): EAGVVQSPRYKIIEKKQPVAFWCNPISGHNTLYWYLQNLGQGPELLIRYENEEAVDDSQLPKDRFSAERLKGVDSTLKIQPAELGDSAVYLCASSLDIGPGGQETQYFGPGTRLLVL.

CDR3 DNA sequence: TGCGCCAGCAGCTTGAGTTGGCGGGGGACAAACAATGAGCAGTTCTTC. It translates to CASSLSWRGTNNEQFF. This chain connects TRBV5-1 to TRBJ2-1; D perhaps matches TRBD2 (7 bases). The CDR3 covers 16 residues. Germline CDR1 reads SGHRS; CDR2 reads YFSETQ. The V end lost 1 base, the J end lost 5 bases, and 16 bases lay between the germline ends.

This rearrangement joins TRBV7-8 to TRBJ2-1; 9 bases map to TRBD2. The junction had 5 bases not matched to a gene; V was cut back by 2 bases and J by 3 bases. This CDR3 is built from 16 residues. Germline V gene sequence: CDR1 SGHVS, CDR2 FQNEAQ. The CDR3 protein is CASSLTAGGNYNEQFF. CDR3 DNA sequence: TGTGCCAGCAGCTTAACGGCGGGGGGGAACTACAATGAGCAGTTCTTC.

The chain combines TRBV29-1 with TRBJ2-2; TRBD2 matches at 9 bases. V was clipped by 2 bases and J by 2 bases; unmatched bases: 6. The CDR3 length is 16 residues. In germline, CDR1 is SQVTM, CDR2 ANQGSEA. This CDR3 reads CSVETAGGRNTGELFF. CDR3 nucleotide sequence: TGCAGCGTTGAAACGGCGGGAGGGCGAAACACCGGGGAGCTGTTTTTT.

CDR3: CATGQFNQPQHF. CDR3 nucleotide sequence: TGTGCCACCGGACAGTTCAATCAGCCCCAGCATTTT. The J gene is TRBJ1-5, the V gene TRBV10-3, with D possibly matching TRBD1 (6 bases). With 10 bases removed from V and 3 bases from J, the gap between germline ends came to 10 bases. This CDR3 has 12 residues. CDR1 and CDR2 (germline): ENHRY, SYGVKD.

With regard to this clone: Germline is not matched at one junction end, which may reflect a read error. The chain combines TRBV4-1 with TRBJ1-2; 8 bases match TRBD1. This CDR3 region has 14 residues. Looked up from germline, CDR1 is MGHRA and CDR2 is YSYEKL. The CDR3 sequence is CASSQVPSGGGYTF. The DNA of the CDR3 is TGTGCCAGCAGCCAAGTCCCTTCAGGGGGCGGCTACACCTTC.

This rearrangement joins TRBV10-1 to TRBJ2-5; D is perhaps TRBD1 (6 bases). Per germline, CDR1 WNHNN and CDR2 SYGVQD (reference sequence). The CDR3 extends over 14 amino acids. Trimming cost V 0 bases and J 1 base, with 6 bases left between them. CDR3 DNA: TGCGCCAGCAGTGAGTCAGGGGGCCAAGAGACCCAGTACTTC. It encodes CASSESGGQETQYF.

The chain couples TRBV5-6 to TRBJ1-2; D perhaps matches TRBD1 (6 bases). V lost 4 bases, J lost 4 bases, and 11 bases lay in between. This CDR3 contains 13 residues. Per germline, CDR1 SGHDT and CDR2 YYEEEE. In DNA, the CDR3 is TGTGCCAGCAGCCCTCGGACAGTCTATGGCTACACCTTC. Amino acid sequence: CASSPRTVYGYTF.

This clone turned up a few times. The rearrangement links TRBV5-4 to TRBJ1-2; 7 nucleotides agree with TRBD1. CDR1 and CDR2 (germline): SGHNT, YYREEE (reference sequence). V was pared by 4 bases and J by 4 bases, with 10 bases of the junction left unmatched. The CDR3 length is 15 residues. CDR3 loop: CASSLWGQSFYGYTF. For the CDR3, the DNA is TGTGCCAGCAGCCTGTGGGGACAGAGCTTCTATGGCTACACCTTC.

The V call is TRBV5-4, the J call TRBJ1-4; D is perhaps TRBD1 (6 bases). The CDR3 totals 15 residues. Trimming pared 0 bases from V and 3 bases from J, leaving 9 bases between. Germline CDR1 is SGHNT and CDR2 is YYREEE (reference sequence). The CDR3 DNA reads TGTGCCAGCAGCTTGGAAGGGGGTTCTAATGAAAAACTGTTTTTT. Amino acid sequence: CASSLEGGSNEKLFF. Variable domain in full (rest from reference TRBV5-4 and TRBJ1-4): ETGVTQSPTHLIKTRGQQVTLRCSSQSGHNTVSWYQQALGQGPQFIFQYYREEENGRGNFPPRFSGLQFPNYSSELNVNALELDDSALYLCASSLEGGSNEKLFFGSGTQLSVL.

The chain employs TRBV29-1 and TRBJ2-7, with 9 positions matching TRBD1. The CDR3 consists of 14 residues. Losses at the gene ends were 6 bases for V and 0 bases for J; bases not matched to a gene: 6. Germline loops: CDR1 SQVTM, CDR2 ANQGSEA. The CDR3: CSVPGQGPSYEQYF. The CDR3 coding sequence is TGCAGCGTGCCGGGACAGGGTCCCTCCTACGAGCAGTACTTC.